These 27 T cell receptor beta chains share one sample of origin, sequenced in a study of T cells in Graves' hyperthyroidism and ophthalmopathy. Amplification targeted TCR beta CDR3 regions from RNA transcripts. A first-round RT-PCR of the TCR CDR3 used the HTBI primer set. TCRdb ran MiXCR on the multiplex PCR reads and lists one entry per CDR3 protein. The sample carries about 540,000 distinct CDR3 sequences, about 43% recorded once. Sequenced sample: peripheral blood or thyroid tissue (not recorded which). These receptors were obtained from a woman aged 18 to 35 with Graves' hyperthyroidism.

The chain joins TRBV25-1 to TRBJ2-7; 7 nucleotides match TRBD2. The CDR3 sequence is 16 residues long. Germline-derived CDR1 and CDR2 are MGHDK and SYGVNS. Trimming at V came to 4 bases and at J to 1 base, leaving 10 bases not matched to a gene. The CDR3 reads CASSGTGGSNSYEQYF. In DNA form, the CDR3 reads TGTGCCAGCAGTGGTACCGGCGGGAGCAATTCCTACGAGCAGTACTTC.

This clonotype was detected many times. The chain uses TRBV20-1 and TRBJ1-2; unclear D gene. Germline loops: CDR1 DFQATT, CDR2 SNEGSKA (reference sequence). Trimming pared 7 bases from V and 1 base from J, leaving 7 bases between. CDR3 length: 11 residues. The CDR3 DNA is TGCAGTGTCAAGGTTAACTATGGCTACACCTTC. Its protein product is CSVKVNYGYTF.

The chain carries TRBV2 and TRBJ1-5, with a possible D match to TRBD1 (6 bases). Germline V gene lookup returns CDR1 SNHLY and CDR2 FYNNEI. The V end was cut by 6 bases, the J end by 7 bases, with 10 bases between. The CDR3 runs 12 residues. As DNA, the CDR3 is TGTGCCAGCAGCTACAGGGTCCAGCCCCAGCATTTT. It encodes CASSYRVQPQHF. Full variable domain (outside the CDR3, taken from reference TRBV2 and TRBJ1-5): EPEVTQTPSHQVTQMGQEVILRCVPISNHLYFYWYRQILGQKVEFLVSFYNNEISEKSEIFDDQFSVERPDGSNFTLKIRSTKLEDSAMYFCASSYRVQPQHFGDGTRLSIL.

This clonotype appeared once. V gene TRBV25-1 combines with J gene TRBJ2-5; D is ambiguous. Trimming shortened V by 6 bases and J by 1 base, and 9 bases separated the two germline ends. This CDR3 spans 13 amino acids. CDR1 and CDR2 (germline): MGHDK, SYGVNS. This CDR3 reads CASSSKGQETQYF. The DNA of the CDR3 is TGTGCCAGCAGCTCAAAGGGCCAAGAGACCCAGTACTTC.

This clonotype was observed a handful of times. The rearrangement links TRBV5-1 to TRBJ1-2; 9 nucleotides agree with TRBD1. The V segment lost 4 bases and the J segment 8 bases; nucleotides outside the gene matches: 12. The CDR3 contains 15 residues. Germline V CDR1 and CDR2: SGHRS, YFSETQ. CDR3 DNA: TGCGCCAGCAGCATCCGAACAGGGGGCGCGGGAGGCTACACCTTC. Protein sequence: CASSIRTGGAGGYTF. The full variable domain, completed using reference TRBV5-1 and TRBJ1-2, is KAGVTQTPRYLIKTRGQQVTLSCSPISGHRSVSWYQQTPGQGLQFLFEYFSETQRNKGNFPGRFSGRQFSNSRSEMNVSTLELGDSALYLCASSIRTGGAGGYTFGSGTRLTVV.

In its sample, this clonotype was seen once. The chain joins TRBV10-3 to TRBJ2-7; 10 bases line up with TRBD2. The CDR3 contains 13 residues. Germline V gene sequence: CDR1 ENHRY, CDR2 SYGVKD. Germline trimming cut 11 bases from V and 7 bases from J; bases unmatched to any gene: 11. The CDR3 DNA follows: TGTGCCTCAGGACTAGCGGCCTACAATGAGCAGTACTTC. Its protein product is CASGLAAYNEQYF.

The chain links TRBV6-4 to TRBJ1-4; 8 nucleotides agree with TRBD1. Germline CDR1 and CDR2: MRHNA and SNTAGT. The ends lost 0 bases at V and 7 bases at J; junction bases unmatched: 4. This CDR3 comprises 15 residues. This chain's CDR3 is CASSDSGQGSEKLFF. CDR3 nucleotide sequence: TGTGCCAGCAGTGACTCTGGACAGGGCAGTGAAAAACTGTTTTTT.

V and J are TRBV27 and TRBJ1-2; D not resolved. Trimming took off 0 bases at V and 3 bases at J, with 11 bases between the two ends. The CDR3 totals 15 residues. Germline-derived CDR1 and CDR2 are MNHEY and SMNVEV (reference sequence). The chain's CDR3 is CASSLSAAWDYGYTF. The CDR3 coding sequence is TGTGCCAGCAGTTTATCGGCAGCTTGGGACTATGGCTACACCTTC.

This clonotype was observed a few times. The V call is TRBV19, the J call TRBJ1-5; 11 nucleotides line up with TRBD1. Losses at the gene ends were 5 bases for V and 4 bases for J; bases not matched to a gene: 4. Germline V lookup: CDR1 LNHDA, CDR2 SQIVND (reference sequence). This CDR3 region has 15 residues. This CDR3 reads CASSSGQGVNQPQHF. Written as DNA, the CDR3 is TGTGCCAGTAGTTCGGGACAGGGGGTGAATCAGCCCCAGCATTTT.

The gene calls are TRBV25-1 and TRBJ2-7, with D tentatively TRBD2 (6 bases). The length of the CDR3 is 11 residues. The ends were cut back, 11 bases at V and 7 bases at J, with 15 bases in the middle. The germline CDR1 and CDR2 sequences are MGHDK and SYGVNS. CDR3 nucleotide sequence: TGTGCCGGGGGATCGGCGGGGGAGCAGTACTTC. It translates to CAGGSAGEQYF.

The rearrangement joins TRBV4-3 to TRBJ2-7; a possible D gene is TRBD2 (7 bases). The V end lost 0 bases, the J end lost 0 bases, and 9 bases lay between the germline ends. CDR3 size: 15 residues. Germline V gene sequence: CDR1 LGHNA, CDR2 YSLEER. CDR3 amino acids: CASSQDAGASYEQYF. CDR3 DNA sequence: TGCGCCAGCAGCCAAGATGCGGGGGCCTCCTACGAGCAGTACTTC.

This chain joins TRBV7-9 and TRBJ2-1, with D perhaps matching TRBD2 (5 bases). The CDR3 covers 12 residues. CDR1 and CDR2 from the germline V gene are SEHNR and FQNEAQ (reference sequence). V lost 4 bases, J lost 12 bases, and 13 bases lay in between. The CDR3 region is CASSWERRGQFF. CDR3 DNA: TGTGCCAGCAGCTGGGAGCGGAGAGGGCAGTTCTTC.

The CDR3 protein is CSAPFSVETQYF. Written as DNA, the CDR3 is TGCAGTGCACCGTTTAGCGTTGAGACCCAGTACTTC. This sequence joins TRBV20-1 and TRBJ2-5, with a possible D match to TRBD2 (5 bases). Trimming removed 6 bases from V and 5 bases from J, with 13 bases in between. The CDR3 loop spans 12 amino acids. Germline CDR1 reads DFQATT; CDR2 reads SNEGSKA (reference sequence).

This clonotype was recorded a few times. The V gene is TRBV7-8, the J gene TRBJ1-2, with unresolved D. V lost 4 bases and J 0 bases, leaving 9 bases between the germline ends. CDR1 is SGHVS, CDR2 FQNEAQ, per germline. The CDR3 has 14 residues. This CDR3 is CASSSRVPNYGYTF. In DNA form, the CDR3 reads TGTGCCAGCAGCTCCCGGGTCCCTAACTATGGCTACACCTTC.

This clonotype occurred once. The CDR3 nucleotides are TGTGCCAGCAGCCCGATGGGACACGCCTTACAGCCCCAGCATTTT. Translating it yields CASSPMGHALQPQHF. This rearrangement joins TRBV7-2 to TRBJ1-5; TRBD1 is a possible D gene (6 bases). Germline-derived CDR1 and CDR2 are SGHTA and FQGNSA. Trimming pared 5 bases from V and 7 bases from J, leaving 18 bases between. The CDR3 has 15 residues.

The J gene is TRBJ2-5, the V gene TRBV19; D unresolved. Between the trimmed V and J ends, which lost 3 bases and 7 bases, there was a span of 6 bases. The CDR3 contains 11 residues. Germline V gene data show CDR1 as LNHDA and CDR2 as SQIVND (reference sequence). The CDR3 DNA sequence: TGTGCCAGTAGTATTGCCGGGACCCAGTACTTC. This gives the protein CASSIAGTQYF.

In regard to this clonotype: This likely comes from a read error, as the CDR3 has no conserved phenylalanine or tryptophan at its end. The DNA is omitted, as the CDR3 cannot be located on it reliably, and the CDR3 follows TCRdb's listing. The J gene is TRBJ1-2, the V gene TRBV7-2; the table's D call of TRBD1 was not tested on the DNA. 12 amino acids form the CDR3, both terminal residues included. Per germline, CDR1 SGHTA and CDR2 FQGNSA. The CDR3 loop reads CASSQDGERQGI.

This clonotype was picked up a small number of times. The rearrangement links TRBV6-1 to TRBJ1-1; D is undetermined. Germline V gives CDR1 MNHNS, CDR2 SASEGT. The CDR3 is 10 amino acids. The CDR3 nucleotides read TGTGCAGCTGGGGTGGGTGAAGCTTTCTTT. Residues: CAAGVGEAFF.

This clonotype appeared many times. Written as DNA, the CDR3 is TGCAGCGTTGAAGGACAGGAACGCTACGAGCAGTACTTC. Amino acids: CSVEGQERYEQYF. This chain connects TRBV29-1 to TRBJ2-7; D perhaps matches TRBD1 (6 bases). The CDR3 is made up of 13 amino acids. Germline V gene sequence: CDR1 SQVTM, CDR2 ANQGSEA. V lost 1 base, J lost 3 bases, and 10 bases lay in between.

This clonotype was counted only a few times. V gene TRBV20-1 combines with J gene TRBJ2-7; 10 bases are shared with TRBD1. The CDR3 is 16 residues long. V gave up 0 bases and J gave up 0 bases; unmatched junction bases: 5. CDR1 is DFQATT and CDR2 is SNEGSKA in the germline V gene (reference sequence). This CDR3 is CSARDQGTGASYEQYF. The CDR3 nucleotides read TGCAGTGCTAGAGATCAGGGGACAGGGGCCTCCTACGAGCAGTACTTC.

This clonotype was observed once. The rearrangement uses TRBV7-9 and TRBJ1-4; 11 bases fit TRBD1. The CDR3 covers 15 residues. CDR1 is SEHNR, CDR2 FQNEAQ, per germline (reference sequence). Losses at the gene ends were 5 bases for V and 8 bases for J; bases not matched to a gene: 7. The chain's CDR3 is CASSGTGGEFEKLFF. Here the CDR3 DNA reads TGTGCCAGCAGCGGGACAGGGGGTGAATTCGAAAAACTGTTTTTT.

This clonotype was observed a few times. V and J are TRBV7-6 and TRBJ2-7, with D tentatively TRBD2 (5 bases). The V and J ends lost 6 bases and 2 bases respectively, with 20 bases between them. The CDR3 loop spans 16 amino acids. The germline gives CDR1 SGHVS, CDR2 FNYEAQ. The CDR3 region has the DNA TGTGCCAGCAGTTACTCGTGGAGGACGGAAGCCTACGAGCAGTACTTC. Translated: CASSYSWRTEAYEQYF.

This clonotype appeared a single time. This rearrangement joins TRBV20-1 to TRBJ1-5; tentatively, D is TRBD1 (5 bases). The CDR3 runs to 15 residues. V shed 6 bases and J shed 2 bases, with 17 bases lying between them. Looked up from germline, CDR1 is DFQATT and CDR2 is SNEGSKA (reference sequence). CDR3 DNA sequence: TGCAGTGCGATTAAAGGGTCCAGGGGCAATCAGCCCCAGCATTTT. It translates to CSAIKGSRGNQPQHF.

The rearrangement joins TRBV7-3 to TRBJ1-2; the D gene is possibly TRBD1 (6 bases). Between the trimmed V and J ends, which lost 6 bases and 0 bases, there was a span of 11 bases. The CDR3 consists of 14 residues. Germline V gene data show CDR1 as SGHTA and CDR2 as FQGTGA. The CDR3 coding sequence is TGTGCCAGCAGGGACAGTCCTTCTAACTATGGCTACACCTTC. It codes for CASRDSPSNYGYTF. The whole variable domain, filled in from reference TRBV7-3 and TRBJ1-2, reads GAGVSQTPSNKVTEKGKYVELRCDPISGHTALYWYRQSLGQGPEFLIYFQGTGAADDSGLPNDRFFAVRPEGSVSTLKIQRTERGDSAVYLCASRDSPSNYGYTFGSGTRLTVV.

The chain carries TRBV7-2 and TRBJ1-2, with D possibly matching TRBD1 (5 bases). Germline lookup yields CDR1 SGHTA and CDR2 FQGNSA. V lost 5 bases to trimming and J lost 6 bases, with 22 bases between them. The CDR3 is made up of 16 amino acids. Here the CDR3 reads CASSQDLWGVTDGYTF. The CDR3 nucleotides are TGTGCCAGCAGCCAAGATCTCTGGGGGGTAACGGATGGCTACACCTTC.

The chain combines TRBV5-1 with TRBJ2-6; D is perhaps TRBD2 (5 bases). The CDR3 loop spans 16 amino acids. Trimming stripped 4 bases from V and 0 bases from J, with 11 bases between. Germline CDR1 and CDR2: SGHRS and YFSETQ. The CDR3 coding sequence is TGCGCCAGCAGCAGCGGACGGCGCTCTGGGGCCAACGTCCTGACTTTC. This encodes CASSSGRRSGANVLTF.

This clonotype came up a few times. The rearrangement joins TRBV20-1 to TRBJ1-5; D gene uncertain. The CDR3 is made up of 14 amino acids. With 0 bases removed from V and 6 bases from J, the gap between germline ends came to 12 bases. Germline V gene sequence: CDR1 DFQATT, CDR2 SNEGSKA (reference sequence). The CDR3 DNA reads as TGCAGTGCTAGAGATCCGGGTAATAGTCAGCCCCAGCATTTT. Its translation is CSARDPGNSQPQHF.